This TCR beta chain was identified in a study of T cell repertoires in ileal Crohn's disease. Looking at the study overall: Thiopurines (around 11) or anti-TNF agents (18) were given postoperatively to about half.

The V and J ends lost 0 bases and 1 base respectively, with 12 bases between them. Germline CDR1 reads SGHNT; CDR2 reads YYREEE (reference sequence). The CDR3 runs to 16 residues. With respect to this clone: The antigen is undetermined.

Study conclusions and caveats: High-frequency clones were more common in sorted CD8 than CD4 cells. Active smokers at surgery had more clonal expansions than non-smokers.

Assay: immunoSEQ multiplex PCR; the TCRdb copy retains only in-frame clones and omits some. The table lists some 30,000 clones, around 80% of them singletons, with around 5.6% in the top ten. Material for sequencing was ileal tissue. The rearrangement joins TRBV5-4 to TRBJ2-3, with D tentatively TRBD2 (6 bases). The clonotype originates from an adult with Crohn's disease. CDR3 residues: CASSLGAGPGTDTQYF. DNA for the CDR3: TGTGCCAGCAGCTTGGGGGCGGGGCCCGGCACAGATACGCAGTATTTT.